This passage covers 3 T cell receptor beta chains from one sample sequenced in a study of blood T cell repertoires in COVID-19 (TCRdb year 2020). The receptor library was made with the immunoSEQ multiplex PCR assay. Held by TCRdb, this immuneACCESS table contains in-frame sequences only and omits some clones. Under half of the omission traces to an unresolved V gene where checked; the cause of the rest is unknown. The sample contains approximately 100,000 clones, 70% to 85% of them found a single time. Together, the top ten hold about 11% of the sample. The sequencing sample was made of peripheral blood. These receptors were taken from a man aged 65 to 85 with active or convalescent COVID-19.

This chain connects TRBV7-3 to TRBJ1-1; 7 bases map to TRBD1. After removal of 6 bases from V and 0 bases from J, the junction contained 1 base not matched to a gene. Germline V CDR1 and CDR2: SGHTA, FQGTGA. The CDR3 has 13 amino acids. CDR3: CASRGQLNTEAFF. The CDR3 DNA reads TGTGCCAGCAGGGGACAGTTGAACACTGAAGCTTTCTTT.

J is TRBJ2-2 and V is TRBV4-1; no definite D call. The CDR3 runs 14 residues. Between the trimmed V and J ends, which lost 1 base and 5 bases, there was a span of 8 bases. CDR1 and CDR2 from the germline V gene are MGHRA and YSYEKL. Here the CDR3 DNA reads TGCGCCAGCAGCCAAGTGGCCGGGACCGGGGAGCTGTTTTTT. This sequence encodes CASSQVAGTGELFF.

This clone was counted only a few times. The rearrangement links TRBV5-1 to TRBJ1-1; 7 positions agree with TRBD1. The V gene end was trimmed by 4 bases and the J gene end by 3 bases; junction bases not matched to a gene: 6. The germline gives CDR1 SGHRS, CDR2 YFSETQ. This CDR3 region has 14 residues. CDR3 sequence: CASSLTGEYTEAFF. CDR3 DNA sequence: TGCGCCAGCAGCCTCACAGGGGAGTACACTGAAGCTTTCTTT.